The present T cell receptor beta chain was sequenced within a study of blood T cell repertoires in COVID-19. Authors' methods: Amplification from reference gene primers served as the basis for estimated nucleated cell counts. TCRdb's copy holds only in-frame clones and misses some; the assay was immunoSEQ multiplex PCR. V and J calls and clone size are copied from that table; D and trimming were computed from the DNA. The top ten hold around 3.9% of the sample, which has approximately 300,000 clones, roughly 90% seen once. Unmatched junction bases numbered 11, after V lost 6 bases and J lost 7 bases. This CDR3 has 14 amino acids. CDR1 and CDR2 from the germline V gene are ENHRY and SYGVKD. Those who participated ranged in age from roughly 18 to 89 years and resided in 24 US areas. Clinical history as reported by participants underpinned cohort assignment.

This chain uses TRBV10-3 with TRBJ1-1; TRBD1 aligns across 7 bases. This receptor was taken from a woman younger than 45 who had been exposed to COVID-19. The sample taken for sequencing was PBMCs or T cells enriched from blood (not recorded which). The CDR3 bases are TGTGCCATCAGACCAACCACCGGGACAGTTGAAGCTTTCTTT. Translation gives CAIRPTTGTVEAFF.